The rows below give T cell receptor beta chains drawn from one sample of a study of response to subunit inactivated influenza vaccine. One entry per CDR3 protein results from TCRdb running MiXCR on the RT-PCR reads. Found here are approximately 490,000 distinct CDR3 sequences, less than 7.5% of them singletons; the top ten hold around 14%. This sample comprised PBMCs from blood, obtained around 25 months after vaccination. The receptors derive from a man aged 45 to 70 who received an inactivated influenza vaccine. Each CDR3 is given with its conserved first and last residue. The order of the fields is D gene, J gene, clone size, CDR3 length, V gene, CDR3 DNA, CDR3 protein. The D gene is left open where the match is weak. Where a row states a size, it is once, few, many or the class of an expanded clone; other rows omit it.

>TRBD1|TRBJ2-1|few|15|TRBV5-1
TGCGCCAGCAGAGACACAGGGGTGGCGTTGAATGAGCAGTTCTTC
CASRDTGVALNEQFF
>.|TRBJ1-2|.|15|TRBV11-2
TGTGCCAGCAGCCCGTCTGTCTGGGACTACTATGGCTACACCTTC
CASSPSVWDYYGYTF
>TRBD2|TRBJ2-7|.|15|TRBV29-1
TGCAGCGTCAGGGACTCTCTAGCGGGCTCCTACGAGCAGTACTTC
CSVRDSLAGSYEQYF
>.|TRBJ1-1|many|11|TRBV29-1
TGCAGCGTTTCGTCCCCGCGCGGGGCTTTCTTT
CSVSSPRGAFF
>TRBD1|TRBJ2-5|few|13|TRBV7-9
TGTGCCAGCACCCGGACAGGGCAAGAGACCCAGTACTTC
CASTRTGQETQYF
>TRBD1|TRBJ1-1|many|15|TRBV5-1
TGCGCCAGCAGCCCCGGGACAGGGCAGAACACTGAAGCTTTCTTT
CASSPGTGQNTEAFF
>.|TRBJ2-3|many|15|TRBV4-3
TGCGCCAGCAGCCAAGCGGGGCGAAGCACAGATACGCAGTATTTT
CASSQAGRSTDTQYF
>.|TRBJ2-7|.|13|TRBV30
TGTGCCTACGAACTTGGGACCGACTACGAGCAGTACTTC
CAYELGTDYEQYF
>.|TRBJ2-7|.|16|TRBV18
TGTGCCAGCTCACCGGAGACTAGGTATCGGTCCTACGAGCAGTACTTC
CASSPETRYRSYEQYF
>.|TRBJ2-1|.|12|TRBV2
TGTGCCAGCAGTGTGTTAGACAATGAGCAGTTCTTC
CASSVLDNEQFF
>TRBD2|TRBJ2-3|.|17|TRBV5-1
TGCGCCAGCAGCGAGGGACTAGCGGGGGGGGGCGGCCGTACGCAGTATTTT
CASSEGLAGGGGRTQYF
>TRBD1|TRBJ2-6|.|16|TRBV20-1
TGCAGTGCTCGGGGACAGGGAATTGCTGGGGCCAACGTCCTGACTTTC
CSARGQGIAGANVLTF
>.|TRBJ1-5|few|14|TRBV30
TGTGCCTGGAGTGTCGGACACGGCAATCAGCCCCAGCATTTT
CAWSVGHGNQPQHF
>.|TRBJ1-2|many|14|TRBV25-1
TGTGCCAGCAGTGAATATTGGGGGGAATATGGCTACACCTTC
CASSEYWGEYGYTF
>TRBD1|TRBJ2-1|few|16|TRBV4-2
TGTGCCAGCAGCCAAGTGGGGACAGACCTCTTTAATGAGCAGTTCTTC
CASSQVGTDLFNEQFF
>TRBD2|TRBJ2-5|many|16|TRBV25-1
TGTGCCAGCAGTGACCTAAAGCGGGGGACCCAAGAGACCCAGTACTTC
CASSDLKRGTQETQYF
>TRBD1|TRBJ2-7|few|14|TRBV10-3
TGTGCCATCAAAAAGGAACAGGGGGCCTACGAGCAGTACTTC
CAIKKEQGAYEQYF
>TRBD2|TRBJ2-7|few|16|TRBV29-1
TGCAGCGCGATGGGACTAGCGGGAGGCGCCACCTACGAGCAGTACTTC
CSAMGLAGGATYEQYF
>.|TRBJ1-5|many|15|TRBV5-1
TGCGCCAGCAGCTTGGGTCAGAGTAGCAATCAGCCCCAGCATTTT
CASSLGQSSNQPQHF
>.|TRBJ1-4|few|15|TRBV5-6
TGTGCCAGCAGCTCCCCCAGGGCGGCTAATGAAAAACTGTTTTTT
CASSSPRAANEKLFF
>.|TRBJ2-7|many|15|TRBV4-3
TGCGCCAGCAGCCAAGACCTGGTTGCCTCCTACGAGCAGTACTTC
CASSQDLVASYEQYF
>.|TRBJ2-1|.|16|TRBV24-1
TGTGCCACCAGTGATTTTACCGGGACCACGACTGGGGAGCAGTTCTTC
CATSDFTGTTTGEQFF
>.|TRBJ2-5|few|15|TRBV5-1
TGCGCCAGCACTGGCAGTACACGCTCCCAAGAGACCCAGTACTTC
CASTGSTRSQETQYF
>.|TRBJ2-3|.|16|TRBV18
TGTGCCAGCTCACCCCCCTTGGGAGGAGGCACAGATACGCAGTATTTT
CASSPPLGGGTDTQYF
>.|TRBJ2-1|few|16|TRBV9
TGTGCCAGCAGCGTAGTAAGGGAGGCGGTGGCTGCGGAGCAGTTCTTC
CASSVVREAVAAEQFF
>.|TRBJ1-5|many|15|TRBV12-3/TRBV12-4
TGTGCCAGCAGTACCCTGGGACGGGGGAATCAGCCCCAGCATTTT
CASSTLGRGNQPQHF
>TRBD1|TRBJ2-1|few|15|TRBV20-1
TGCAGTGCCAGGGCCGGGACAGGGACTTACAATGAGCAGTTCTTC
CSARAGTGTYNEQFF
>.|TRBJ1-3|.|12|TRBV6-5
TGTGCCAGCGGAAGACCGGGAAACACCATATATTTT
CASGRPGNTIYF
>.|TRBJ2-5|many|14|TRBV20-1
TGCAGTGCTAGAGATTCGGGCGGGAAAGAGACCCAGTACTTC
CSARDSGGKETQYF
>.|TRBJ1-6|many|15|TRBV4-3
TGCGCCAGCAGCCGGGAATCGACAGGCAATTCACCCCTCCACTTT
CASSRESTGNSPLHF
>TRBD2|TRBJ2-1|few|13|TRBV5-6
TGTGCCAGCAGCTTGGGGACTAGCGATGAGCAGTTCTTC
CASSLGTSDEQFF
>.|TRBJ2-1|many|13|TRBV14
TGTGCCAGCAGCTTCGGGCTCTACAATGAGCAGTTCTTC
CASSFGLYNEQFF
>.|TRBJ2-3|many|13|TRBV30
TGTGCCTGGAGTGTAACGTTCTCAGATACGCAGTATTTT
CAWSVTFSDTQYF
>.|TRBJ2-2|.|15|TRBV7-2
TGTGCCAGCAGCTTATTCAGGGTATCCACCGGGGAGCTGTTTTTT
CASSLFRVSTGELFF
>.|TRBJ2-1|many|15|TRBV28
TGTGCCAGCAGCATGCCCTCCAGTTCCTACAATGAGCAGTTCTTC
CASSMPSSSYNEQFF
>TRBD2|TRBJ2-6|.|18|TRBV27
TGTGCCAGCAAAAACTCTAGCGGGAGATTTACTGGGGCCAACGTCCTGACTTTC
CASKNSSGRFTGANVLTF
>TRBD2|TRBJ2-1|few|14|TRBV11-2
TGTGCCAGCAGCCATAGCGGGATGGGCAATGAGCAGTTCTTC
CASSHSGMGNEQFF
>.|TRBJ2-3|.|17|TRBV9
TGTGCCAGCAGCGTAGATGGCGTGGGTCGAAGCACAGATACGCAGTATTTT
CASSVDGVGRSTDTQYF
>TRBD1|TRBJ2-7|few|16|TRBV12-3/TRBV12-4
TGTGCCAGCAGTCCCCAGCCCGGGACAGGTTCCTACGAGCAGTACTTC
CASSPQPGTGSYEQYF
>.|TRBJ2-1|.|15|TRBV7-8
TGTGCCAGCAGCGTTTGGGTCTCCCCTTCCAATGAGCAGTTCTTC
CASSVWVSPSNEQFF
>TRBD1|TRBJ1-4|.|14|TRBV10-2
TGCGCCAGCAGGGGACAGGCAACTAATGAAAAACTGTTTTTT
CASRGQATNEKLFF
>.|TRBJ1-6|few|13|TRBV6-6
TGTGCCAGCAGTGTGGGGAGCGATTCACCCCTCCACTTT
CASSVGSDSPLHF
>.|TRBJ2-7|few|14|TRBV11-2
TGTGCCAGCAGCTTAGAGTTCACCTCGGGGGAGCAGTACTTC
CASSLEFTSGEQYF
>TRBD2|TRBJ2-1|.|16|TRBV12-3/TRBV12-4
TGTGCCAGCAGTTTAGGTAGTCTAGCGGGAGTAAATGAGCAGTTCTTC
CASSLGSLAGVNEQFF
>TRBD1|TRBJ1-2|many|15|TRBV6-1
TGTGCCAGCAGTGAGGGACAGGGGGCCGGCTATGGCTACACCTTC
CASSEGQGAGYGYTF
>TRBD1|TRBJ2-7|.|15|TRBV5-4
TGTGCCAGCAGCCGGGACAGGGGAAGGGGGTACGAGCAGTACTTC
CASSRDRGRGYEQYF
>.|TRBJ2-5|few|14|TRBV20-1
TGCAGTGCTAGTAGAGGAGCGGTCCAAGAGACCCAGTACTTC
CSASRGAVQETQYF
>TRBD2|TRBJ2-1|many|14|TRBV7-8
TGTGCCAGCAGCTCGTCCCGGAGCGGGATTGAGCAGTTCTTC
CASSSSRSGIEQFF
>.|TRBJ1-5|few|13|TRBV28
TGTGCCAGCAGGCCGGGGGCTGATCAGCCCCAGCATTTT
CASRPGADQPQHF
>TRBD1|TRBJ2-1|few|15|TRBV28
TGTGCCAGCCGGCCTGGGACAGGGGGGGCCAATGAGCAGTTCTTC
CASRPGTGGANEQFF
>.|TRBJ1-6|.|13|TRBV15
TGTGCCACCAGCAGAGGGCGGGATTCACCCCTCCACTTT
CATSRGRDSPLHF
>.|TRBJ1-6|few|11|TRBV29-1
TGCAGCGTGGAAACAGGGAGCACCCTCCACTTT
CSVETGSTLHF
>TRBD2|TRBJ2-7|few|15|TRBV9
TGTGCCAGCAGCGTCGGGACTAGCGGGGGCTACGAGCAGTACTTC
CASSVGTSGGYEQYF
>TRBD2|TRBJ2-5|few|16|TRBV6-2/TRBV6-3
TGTGCCAGCAGCCCCCCCCAGCGGGGGGCATGGGAGACCCAGTACTTC
CASSPPQRGAWETQYF
>TRBD1|TRBJ1-6|.|15|TRBV7-2
TGTGCCAGCAGCTTGACAGGGTATTTGGTTTCACCCCTCCACTTT
CASSLTGYLVSPLHF